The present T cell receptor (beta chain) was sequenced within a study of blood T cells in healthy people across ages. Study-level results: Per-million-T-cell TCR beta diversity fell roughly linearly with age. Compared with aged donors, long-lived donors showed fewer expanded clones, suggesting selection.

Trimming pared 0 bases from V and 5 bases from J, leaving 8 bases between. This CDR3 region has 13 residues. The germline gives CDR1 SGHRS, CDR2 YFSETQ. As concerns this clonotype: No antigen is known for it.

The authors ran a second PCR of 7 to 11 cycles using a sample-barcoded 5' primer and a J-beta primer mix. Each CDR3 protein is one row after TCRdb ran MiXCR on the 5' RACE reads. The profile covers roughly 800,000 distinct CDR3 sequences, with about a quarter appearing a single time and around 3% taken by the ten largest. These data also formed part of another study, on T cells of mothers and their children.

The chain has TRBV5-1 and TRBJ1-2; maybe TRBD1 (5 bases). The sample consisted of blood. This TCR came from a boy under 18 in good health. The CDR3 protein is CASSLGRVYGYTF. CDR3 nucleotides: TGCGCCAGCAGCTTGGGCAGGGTGTATGGCTACACCTTC.